The 9 T cell receptor beta chains below were found in one sample sequenced in a study of blood T cell repertoires in COVID-19. Sequencing was performed with immunoSEQ multiplex PCR; in TCRdb, only in-frame clones are kept and a portion is missing. The top ten hold 6% to 8.5% of the sample, which has around 200,000 clones, roughly four fifths seen once. Input material: peripheral blood. These receptor sequences come from a human donor in a cohort sampled during active COVID-19.

This clone was seen only once. The rearrangement links TRBV2 to TRBJ1-3; D call uncertain. Looked up from germline, CDR1 is SNHLY and CDR2 is FYNNEI. This CDR3 region has 12 residues. V lost 7 bases and J 1 base, leaving 5 bases between the germline ends. Here the CDR3 DNA reads TGTGCCAGCACCTTATCTGGAAACACCATATATTTT. It translates to CASTLSGNTIYF.

The count of this clone is one. V gene TRBV5-6 combines with J gene TRBJ2-7; the match to TRBD1 covers 7 bases. The trim removed 0 bases at V and 2 bases at J, leaving 2 bases unmatched. CDR1 is SGHDT, CDR2 YYEEEE, per germline. There are 14 residues in the CDR3. CDR3 coding DNA: TGTGCCAGCAGCTTGGGGGGGACAGCCTACGAGCAGTACTTC. Residues: CASSLGGTAYEQYF. Variable domain in full (rest from reference TRBV5-6 and TRBJ2-7): DAGVTQSPTHLIKTRGQQVTLRCSPKSGHDTVSWYQQALGQGPQFIFQYYEEEERQRGNFPDRFSGHQFPNYSSELNVNALLLGDSALYLCASSLGGTAYEQYFGPGTRLTVT.

The chain uses TRBV4-2 and TRBJ1-4; 7 nucleotides align to TRBD1. Germline loops: CDR1 LGHNA, CDR2 YNFKEQ. The CDR3 loop spans 17 amino acids. Losses at the gene ends were 1 base for V and 8 bases for J; bases not matched to a gene: 13. CDR3 DNA sequence: TGTGCCAGCAGCCAAGCCTTCACAGGGGTCGGTCGGGAAAAACTGTTTTTT. Its translation: CASSQAFTGVGREKLFF.

CDR3 bases: TGTGCCACCAGCAGAGATATGTCGGACAGGTGGGAAGCTTTCTTT. Its protein is CATSRDMSDRWEAFF. The chain uses TRBV15 and TRBJ1-1; TRBD1 matches 7 bases. J gave up 8 bases and V 0 bases, and 9 bases lay outside the gene matches. The CDR3 extends over 15 amino acids. Germline V gene lookup returns CDR1 LNHNV and CDR2 YYDKDF (reference sequence).

V usage is TRBV10-3 and J usage is TRBJ1-5; the match to TRBD1 covers 7 bases. This CDR3 is built from 15 residues. CDR1 is ENHRY, CDR2 SYGVKD, per germline. V was pared by 2 bases and J by 5 bases, with 6 bases of the junction left unmatched. CDR3 sequence (DNA): TGTGCCATCAGTGAGCAGGGGGGAGATTATCAGCCCCAGCATTTT. Translated: CAISEQGGDYQPQHF.

V and J are TRBV25-1 and TRBJ1-1, with TRBD1 matching over 8 bases. The length of the CDR3 is 15 residues. J gave up 5 bases and V 1 base, and 6 bases lay outside the gene matches. Germline CDR1 is MGHDK and CDR2 is SYGVNS. CDR3 in DNA: TGTGCCAGCAGTGAATCCGGGACAGGTATTACTGAAGCTTTCTTT. This sequence encodes CASSESGTGITEAFF.

The chain has TRBV5-1 and TRBJ1-1; 7 bases agree with TRBD1. Germline V CDR1 and CDR2: SGHRS, YFSETQ. Trimming cost V 2 bases and J 2 bases; bases outside gene matches: 6. This CDR3 comprises 15 residues. The CDR3 here is CASSLQGWVNTEAFF. The CDR3, as DNA: TGCGCCAGCAGCTTACAGGGGTGGGTTAACACTGAAGCTTTCTTT. The complete variable domain, with remaining parts taken from reference TRBV5-1 and TRBJ1-1, reads KAGVTQTPRYLIKTRGQQVTLSCSPISGHRSVSWYQQTPGQGLQFLFEYFSETQRNKGNFPGRFSGRQFSNSRSEMNVSTLELGDSALYLCASSLQGWVNTEAFFGQGTRLTVV.

The CDR3 loop is CASSRSSGTGADQPQHF. The CDR3 bases are TGTGCCAGCAGTCGCTCCTCCGGGACAGGGGCCGATCAGCCCCAGCATTTT. This sequence joins TRBV6-6 and TRBJ1-5; TRBD1 matches at 10 bases. Germline lookup yields CDR1 MNHNY and CDR2 SVGAGI (reference sequence). This CDR3 spans 17 amino acids. J lost 5 bases, V lost 5 bases, and 12 bases had no gene match.

The chain employs TRBV5-1 and TRBJ2-2, with 10 bases matching TRBD1. The CDR3 runs 15 residues. Trimming removed 2 bases from V and 5 bases from J; junction bases left unmatched: 3. Germline values: CDR1 SGHRS, CDR2 YFSETQ. The CDR3 DNA is TGCGCCAGCAGCTTAGGGACAGGGGTGACCGGGGAGCTGTTTTTT. Translating gives CASSLGTGVTGELFF.